This T cell receptor (beta chain) is from a study of CD8 T cells in Susac syndrome. In germline, CDR1 is SGHRS, CDR2 YFSETQ. The V end lost 1 base, the J end lost 3 bases, and 11 bases lay between the germline ends. This CDR3 has 14 amino acids. CD8+ and CD4+ T cells from blood underwent TCR beta sequencing. Controls matched for age and sex were healthy donors. Isolation of CD8+ and CD4+ T cells was performed negatively, whereas enrichment of TEMRA cells was done by FACS. RNA was extracted with the RNeasy kit, and a quantity of about 0.45 to 1 ug was reverse transcribed using random hexamers. The amplification used immunoSEQ multiplex PCR on TCR beta CDR3; it spanned 54 Vbeta and 13 Jbeta. Each CDR3 protein is one row after TCRdb ran MiXCR on the immunoSEQ multiplex PCR reads. The sample shows around 80,000 distinct CDR3 sequences, over 90% of them seen only once.

Sequencing was performed on CD8+ T cells from PBMCs. The chain joins TRBV5-1 to TRBJ2-7; D is unclear. The receptor was isolated from a human donor in good health. The CDR3 region has the DNA TGCGCCAGCAGCTTGTCTCAAACCCACTACGAGCAGTACTTC. Translation: CASSLSQTHYEQYF.